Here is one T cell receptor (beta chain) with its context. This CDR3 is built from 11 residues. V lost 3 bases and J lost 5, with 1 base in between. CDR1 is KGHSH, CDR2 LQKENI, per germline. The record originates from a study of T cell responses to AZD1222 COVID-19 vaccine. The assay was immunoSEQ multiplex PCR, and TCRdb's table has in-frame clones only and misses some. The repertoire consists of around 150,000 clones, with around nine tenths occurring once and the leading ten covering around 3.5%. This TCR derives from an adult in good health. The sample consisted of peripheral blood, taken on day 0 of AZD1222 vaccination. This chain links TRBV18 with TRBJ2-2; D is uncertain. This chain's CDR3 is CASSPTGELFF. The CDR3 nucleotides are TGTGCCAGCTCACCTACCGGGGAGCTGTTTTTT.